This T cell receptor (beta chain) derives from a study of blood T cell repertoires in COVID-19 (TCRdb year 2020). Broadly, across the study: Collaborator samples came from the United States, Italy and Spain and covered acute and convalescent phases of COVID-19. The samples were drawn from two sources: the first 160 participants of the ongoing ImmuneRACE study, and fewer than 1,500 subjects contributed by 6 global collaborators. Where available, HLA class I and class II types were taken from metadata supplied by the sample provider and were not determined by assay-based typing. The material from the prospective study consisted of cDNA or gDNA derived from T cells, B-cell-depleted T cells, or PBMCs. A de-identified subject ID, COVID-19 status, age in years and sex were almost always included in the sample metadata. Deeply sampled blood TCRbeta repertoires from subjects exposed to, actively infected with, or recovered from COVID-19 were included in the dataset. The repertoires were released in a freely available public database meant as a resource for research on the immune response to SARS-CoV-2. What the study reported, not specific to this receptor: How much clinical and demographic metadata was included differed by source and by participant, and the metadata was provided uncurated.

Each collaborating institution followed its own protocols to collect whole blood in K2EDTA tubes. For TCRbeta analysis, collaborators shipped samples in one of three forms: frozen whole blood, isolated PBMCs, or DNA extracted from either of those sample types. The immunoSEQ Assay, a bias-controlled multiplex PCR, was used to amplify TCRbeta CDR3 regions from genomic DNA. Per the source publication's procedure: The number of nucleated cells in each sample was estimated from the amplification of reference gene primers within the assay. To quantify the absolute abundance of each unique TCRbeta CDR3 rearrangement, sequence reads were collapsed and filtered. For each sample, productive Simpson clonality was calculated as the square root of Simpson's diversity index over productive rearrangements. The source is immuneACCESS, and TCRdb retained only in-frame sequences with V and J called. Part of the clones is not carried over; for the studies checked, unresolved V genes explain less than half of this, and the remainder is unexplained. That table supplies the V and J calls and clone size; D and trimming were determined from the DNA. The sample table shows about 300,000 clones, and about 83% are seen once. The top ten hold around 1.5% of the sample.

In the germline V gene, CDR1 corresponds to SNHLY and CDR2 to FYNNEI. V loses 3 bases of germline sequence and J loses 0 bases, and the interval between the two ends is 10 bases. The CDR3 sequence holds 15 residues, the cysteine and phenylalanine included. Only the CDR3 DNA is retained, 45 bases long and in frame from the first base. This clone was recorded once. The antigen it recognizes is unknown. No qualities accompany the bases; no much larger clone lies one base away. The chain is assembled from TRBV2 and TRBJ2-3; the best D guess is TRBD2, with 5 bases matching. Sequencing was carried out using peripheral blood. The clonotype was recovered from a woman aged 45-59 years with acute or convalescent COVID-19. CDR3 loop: CASSEGRTSTDTQYF. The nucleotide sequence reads TGTGCCAGCAGTGAGGGCAGGACTAGCACAGATACGCAGTATTTT.